Below, 22 T cell receptor beta chains from the same sample are listed, as sequenced in a study of shared clonotypes between healthy human individuals. Using immunoSEQ multiplex PCR, the repertoire was profiled, and TCRdb retains in-frame clones only, with some absent. The sample shows about 2.4 million clones, around nine tenths of them seen only once. What was sequenced was naive CD4+ T cells sorted from blood. Specified subset: CD45RA+ positively selected. These receptors came from a young man in good health.

CDR3 residues: CASSPTGTGGPKNIQYF. The DNA for the CDR3 is TGCGCCAGCAGCCCAACCGGGACAGGGGGACCCAAAAACATTCAGTACTTC. V gene TRBV5-1 combines with J gene TRBJ2-4; 11 bases are shared with TRBD1. V gave up 4 bases and J gave up 2 bases; unmatched junction bases: 8. The length of the CDR3 is 17 residues. Germline V gene lookup returns CDR1 SGHRS and CDR2 YFSETQ.

This clone occurred once. The CDR3 reads CASSPRALYEQYF. The DNA for the CDR3 is TGTGCCAGCTCACCGAGGGCCCTCTACGAGCAGTACTTC. The rearrangement joins TRBV18 to TRBJ2-7; D may be TRBD2 (5 bases). CDR1 and CDR2 from the germline V gene are KGHSH and LQKENI. The CDR3 runs 13 residues. Trimming shortened V by 3 bases and J by 3 bases, and 9 bases separated the two germline ends.

The V call is TRBV6-1, the J call TRBJ1-1; 8 nucleotides match TRBD1. Per the germline V gene, CDR1 is MNHNS and CDR2 is SASEGT. This CDR3 contains 19 residues. Trimming cost V 0 bases and J 1 base; bases outside gene matches: 13. CDR3 residues: CASSEALGKAGTGNTEAFF. CDR3 DNA sequence: TGTGCCAGCAGTGAAGCGCTGGGTAAGGCCGGGACAGGGAACACTGAAGCTTTCTTT.

CDR3 sequence: CASSSDYTDTQYF. CDR3 DNA sequence: TGTGCCAGCAGCTCCGACTACACAGATACGCAGTATTTT. This chain links TRBV7-6 with TRBJ2-3; the D gene is possibly TRBD2 (5 bases). Germline-derived CDR1 and CDR2 are SGHVS and FNYEAQ. This CDR3 contains 13 residues. V lost 4 bases and J 2 bases, leaving 7 bases between the germline ends.

This rearrangement joins TRBV5-6 to TRBJ1-1; D gene ambiguous. The length of the CDR3 is 13 residues. From germline, CDR1 is SGHDT and CDR2 YYEEEE. V was clipped by 4 bases and J by 4 bases, with 11 bases between them. CDR3 bases: TGTGCCAGCAGCCCTGGGGTCACCACTGAAGCTTTCTTT. Encoded protein: CASSPGVTTEAFF.

Concerning this clone itself: This may arise from a read error, as a much more abundant clone is one base away. Other DNA sequences in the same sample also yield this CDR3. The gene calls are TRBV5-6 and TRBJ2-5; no definite D call. This CDR3 region has 11 residues. CDR1 is SGHDT and CDR2 is YYEEEE in the germline V gene. V was trimmed by 4 bases and J by 3 bases, leaving 4 bases between them. CDR3 loop: CASSVEETQYF. Here the CDR3 DNA reads TGTGCCAGCAGCGTAGAAGAGACCCAGTACTTC.

The chain joins TRBV19 to TRBJ1-4; D not resolved. Germline CDR1 is LNHDA and CDR2 is SQIVND (reference sequence). The CDR3 has 15 amino acids. V dropped 5 bases and J dropped 5 bases, with 15 bases sitting between them. The CDR3 DNA sequence: TGTGCCAGTAGTCCCCGACGTAGGGAAAATGAAAAACTGTTTTTT. Its translation is CASSPRRRENEKLFF.

The chain couples TRBV7-9 to TRBJ2-7; 7 nucleotides match TRBD1. Germline V gene sequence: CDR1 SEHNR, CDR2 FQNEAQ (reference sequence). Trimming cost V 0 bases and J 0 bases; bases outside gene matches: 5. The CDR3 has 16 amino acids. In DNA, the CDR3 is TGTGCCAGCAGCTTAGCGTGGCCAGGGGGCTCCTACGAGCAGTACTTC. Amino acids: CASSLAWPGGSYEQYF. The full variable domain, its missing parts supplied by reference TRBV7-9 and TRBJ2-7, is DTGVSQNPRHKITKRGQNVTFRCDPISEHNRLYWYRQTLGQGPEFLTYFQNEAQLEKSRLLSDRFSAERPKGSFSTLEIQRTEQGDSAMYLCASSLAWPGGSYEQYFGPGTRLTVT.

The V and J genes are TRBV9 and TRBJ2-5, with 11 bases lining up with TRBD2. Germline CDR1 SGDLS, CDR2 YYNGEE. There are 15 residues in the CDR3. V was clipped by 3 bases and J by 5 bases; unmatched bases: 6. Written as DNA, the CDR3 is TGTGCCAGCAGCGGTTTAGCGGGGGGGCCGGAGACCCAGTACTTC. Translating it yields CASSGLAGGPETQYF.

The chain is built from TRBV2 and TRBJ1-6; TRBD1 is a possible D gene (6 bases). The CDR3 is 16 residues long. Trimming shortened V by 8 bases and J by 7 bases, and 21 bases separated the two germline ends. Germline lookup yields CDR1 SNHLY and CDR2 FYNNEI. CDR3 in amino acids: CASWSTRVGGNSPLHF. The CDR3 nucleotides read TGTGCCAGCTGGTCTACCAGGGTAGGGGGGAATTCACCCCTCCACTTT.

V is TRBV28 and J is TRBJ2-5; D is ambiguous. The germline gives CDR1 MDHEN, CDR2 SYDVKM. CDR3 length equals 12 residues. Trimming removed 1 base from V and 3 bases from J, with 3 bases in between. CDR3 in DNA: TGTGCCAGCAGTTTATCTAAAGAGACCCAGTACTTC. Its translation: CASSLSKETQYF.

The chain joins TRBV5-6 to TRBJ1-1, with D maybe TRBD1 (6 bases). CDR1 SGHDT and CDR2 YYEEEE come from the germline V gene. Deletions cut 1 base from V and 0 bases from J, with 7 bases between. CDR3 size: 14 residues. CDR3: CASSLTGLNTEAFF. As DNA, the CDR3 is TGTGCCAGCAGCTTGACAGGGTTGAACACTGAAGCTTTCTTT.

The rearrangement joins TRBV27 to TRBJ1-4, with TRBD1 identical over 9 bases. Germline CDR1 reads MNHEY; CDR2 reads SMNVEV (reference sequence). J gave up 7 bases and V 3 bases, and 6 bases lay outside the gene matches. The CDR3 is made up of 15 amino acids. CDR3 sequence reads: CASSLATGGREKLFF. CDR3 nucleotides: TGTGCCAGCAGTTTGGCGACAGGGGGTCGTGAAAAACTGTTTTTT.

This clone was counted once. The chain joins TRBV29-1 to TRBJ2-7, with 7 bases that match TRBD2. The CDR3 contains 13 residues. The J segment lost 7 bases and the V segment lost 0 bases, leaving 6 bases of the junction unmatched. Per germline, CDR1 SQVTM and CDR2 ANQGSEA. The CDR3 protein is CSVEDQRGGEQYF. The CDR3 region has the DNA TGCAGCGTTGAAGATCAGAGGGGAGGGGAGCAGTACTTC.

Details on this clone: The same CDR3 can be traced to other DNA sequences in this sample. The chain links TRBV7-2 to TRBJ2-7; D ambiguous. The CDR3 covers 13 residues. Germline V CDR1 and CDR2: SGHTA, FQGNSA. The germline V and J ends were trimmed by 1 base and 2 bases, with 6 bases remaining between them. The CDR3 loop is CASSLELAYEQYF. The CDR3 nucleotides read TGTGCCAGCAGCTTAGAGCTGGCCTACGAGCAGTACTTC.

This clone was counted between two and nine times. The V call is TRBV30, the J call TRBJ1-4; D remains ambiguous. Germline CDR1 and CDR2: GTSNPN and SVGIG (reference sequence). This CDR3 is built from 15 residues. Trimming pared 4 bases from V and 0 bases from J, leaving 12 bases between. The CDR3 coding sequence is TGTGCCTGGAATGCCTTGGGAACAACTAATGAAAAACTGTTTTTT. It encodes CAWNALGTTNEKLFF.

The chain joins TRBV7-2 to TRBJ2-1; D may be TRBD1 (6 bases). V lost 6 bases to trimming and J lost 4 bases, with 22 bases between them. The CDR3 is made up of 17 amino acids. Germline V gene sequence: CDR1 SGHTA, CDR2 FQGNSA. CDR3 loop: CASSPGPGRGSYNEQFF. The CDR3 DNA is TGTGCCAGCAGTCCGGGCCCAGGCAGGGGCTCTTACAATGAGCAGTTCTTC. The whole variable domain, filled in from reference TRBV7-2 and TRBJ2-1, reads GAGVSQSPSNKVTEKGKDVELRCDPISGHTALYWYRQSLGQGLEFLIYFQGNSAPDKSGLPSDRFSAERTGGSVSTLTIQRTQQEDSAVYLCASSPGPGRGSYNEQFFGPGTRLTVL.

The chain recombines TRBV11-3 with TRBJ1-6; the D is unclear. Trimming stripped 2 bases from V and 7 bases from J, with 6 bases between. The CDR3 is 13 amino acids. Germline-derived CDR1 and CDR2 are SGHNT and YENEEA. The CDR3 spells CASSLRGNSPLHF. In nucleotides, the CDR3 is TGTGCCAGCAGCTTACGGGGAAATTCACCCCTCCACTTT.

This chain links TRBV13 with TRBJ2-7; 9 positions match TRBD1. The CDR3 consists of 15 residues. J lost 2 bases, V lost 5 bases, and 7 bases had no gene match. Per germline, CDR1 PRHDT and CDR2 FYEKMQ (reference sequence). The CDR3 nucleotides are TGTGCCAGCAGCCAGCGACAGGGGGACACCTACGAGCAGTACTTC. It codes for CASSQRQGDTYEQYF.

This clone has a single count. The chain employs TRBV2 and TRBJ2-1; tentative D call: TRBD2 (5 bases). V was shortened by 7 bases and J by 4 bases, with 17 bases between the two germline ends. There are 15 residues in the CDR3. CDR1 and CDR2 from the germline V gene are SNHLY and FYNNEI. CDR3 protein: CASTLPTRGYNEQFF. CDR3 DNA sequence: TGTGCCAGCACTCTGCCCACGAGAGGGTACAATGAGCAGTTCTTC.

Of note for this clone: This sample also contains other DNA sequences that code for the same CDR3. The rearrangement uses TRBV5-1 and TRBJ2-1; 7 nucleotides line up with TRBD1. V lost 3 bases and J lost 1; bases outside the gene matches: 4. There are 15 residues in the CDR3. Germline lookup yields CDR1 SGHRS and CDR2 YFSETQ. CDR3 sequence: CASSSPGQSYNEQFF. The CDR3 nucleotides read TGCGCCAGCAGCTCGCCGGGACAGTCCTACAATGAGCAGTTCTTC.

The V and J genes are TRBV7-8 and TRBJ1-5; D gene unclear. The CDR3 is 15 amino acids. CDR1 and CDR2 from the germline V gene are SGHVS and FQNEAQ. V was trimmed by 2 bases and J by 11 bases, leaving 19 bases between them. The CDR3 sequence is CASSLSRSVVQTQHF. The CDR3, as DNA: TGTGCCAGCAGCTTATCGCGGAGCGTGGTCCAAACCCAGCATTTT. The whole variable domain, remainder taken from reference TRBV7-8 and TRBJ1-5, is GAGVSQSPRYKVAKRGQDVALRCDPISGHVSLFWYQQALGQGPEFLTYFQNEAQLDKSGLPSDRFFAERPEGSVSTLKIQRTQQEDSAVYLCASSLSRSVVQTQHFGDGTRLSIL.